This TCR beta chain was recovered during a study of a mutant IDH1 vaccine in newly diagnosed glioma. For the study at large: Before enrollment, the patients had been treated with radiotherapy alone, temozolomide alone, or both together. Most of them had received both.

TCRdb keeps only in-frame clones here, not all; method: immunoSEQ multiplex PCR. This table holds over 55,000 clones, 81% found once. As for this clone: Its specificity is unknown.

Documented time point: week 23, last vaccination. Topical imiquimod was applied with each vaccine dose, which held 300 ug of mutant IDH1 20-mer peptide. This receptor was taken from a middle-aged woman with glioma. Some clones in this sample may be carry-over from other donors' samples. The material was PBMCs, obtained from a glioma patient whose treatment included an IDH1 peptide vaccine.

In nucleotides, the CDR3 is TGTGCCAGCAGCGAACAAGGGAGGGGTGTGATAGGCTACACCTTC. Amino acids: CASSEQGRGVIGYTF. This sequence joins TRBV7-2 and TRBJ1-2; tentatively, D is TRBD1 (5 bases). CDR1 is SGHTA and CDR2 is FQGNSA in the germline V gene. The CDR3 covers 15 residues. V lost 5 bases, J lost 8 bases, and 21 bases lay in between.